The next 31 T cell receptor beta chains were all read from a single sample in a study of technical replicates of blood from a few donors. Assay: immunoSEQ multiplex PCR; the TCRdb copy retains only in-frame clones and omits some. The sample lists approximately 58,000 clones, 65% to 90% occurring once. The sample was PBMCs. Source of these receptors: a human donor in good health. Some clones in this sample may be carry-over from other donors' samples.

This sequence joins TRBV7-2 and TRBJ2-7, with TRBD1 matching over 8 bases. CDR1 and CDR2 from the germline V gene are SGHTA and FQGNSA. The CDR3 covers 13 residues. V lost 6 bases, J lost 3 bases, and 4 bases stayed unmatched. CDR3 loop: CASRPGGRYEQYF. The CDR3 DNA reads as TGTGCCAGCAGACCAGGGGGCCGCTACGAGCAGTACTTC.

CDR3 loop: CASSLRLADTQYF. The CDR3 nucleotides are TGTGCCAGCAGTTTGCGTCTAGCAGATACGCAGTATTTT. This sequence joins TRBV27 and TRBJ2-3, with D unresolved. Germline V gene sequence: CDR1 MNHEY, CDR2 SMNVEV (reference sequence). V was pared by 3 bases and J by 4 bases, with 8 bases between. The CDR3 length is 13 residues.

CDR3 region: CASQISGNRGDTQYF. DNA of the CDR3: TGCGCCAGCCAAATTAGCGGGAATAGGGGAGATACGCAGTATTTT. The chain joins TRBV5-1 to TRBJ2-3, with 8 bases aligning to TRBD2. The V segment lost 7 bases and the J segment 5 bases; nucleotides outside the gene matches: 12. Germline assignment: CDR1 SGHRS and CDR2 YFSETQ. The CDR3 extends over 15 amino acids.

This sequence joins TRBV7-3 and TRBJ2-1, with D maybe TRBD2 (6 bases). CDR3 length: 15 amino acids. Germline CDR1 and CDR2: SGHTA and FQGTGA. With 4 bases removed from V and 0 bases from J, the gap between germline ends came to 10 bases. The CDR3 DNA reads as TGTGCCAGCAGCTCAACTAGCTTCTCCTACAATGAGCAGTTCTTC. Encoded protein: CASSSTSFSYNEQFF.

The rearrangement uses TRBV7-2 and TRBJ2-3; 7 positions match TRBD2. The length of the CDR3 is 14 residues. Germline lookup yields CDR1 SGHTA and CDR2 FQGNSA. The J segment lost 2 bases and the V segment lost 7 bases, leaving 6 bases of the junction unmatched. The CDR3 region has the DNA TGTGCCAGCATAGACGGGGGGTCCACAGATACGCAGTATTTT. Protein product: CASIDGGSTDTQYF.

The rearrangement uses TRBV5-8 and TRBJ1-6; TRBD1 aligns across 7 bases. The V segment lost 1 base and the J segment 10 bases; nucleotides outside the gene matches: 5. The CDR3 loop spans 14 amino acids. The V gene's germline CDR1 is SGHTS and CDR2 YDEGEE. CDR3 amino acids: CASSLRTGFSPLHF. CDR3 DNA: TGTGCCAGCAGCTTGAGGACAGGATTCTCACCCCTCCACTTT.

This chain joins TRBV14 and TRBJ2-1; 9 bases map to TRBD2. Per the germline V gene, CDR1 is SGHDN and CDR2 is FVKESK. The junction had 4 bases not matched to a gene; V was cut back by 2 bases and J by 2 bases. CDR3 length: 16 residues. CDR3 DNA: TGTGCCAGCAGCCAACCTAGCGGGATGACCTACAATGAGCAGTTCTTC. Amino acid sequence: CASSQPSGMTYNEQFF.

The gene calls are TRBV29-1 and TRBJ2-7, with TRBD1 identical over 7 bases. The CDR3 has 12 amino acids. CDR1 SQVTM and CDR2 ANQGSEA come from the germline V gene. V trimming: 4 bases; J trimming: 2 bases; junction bases outside the gene matches: 2. The CDR3 loop is CSVVGTAYEQYF. The CDR3 DNA follows: TGCAGCGTTGTGGGGACAGCCTACGAGCAGTACTTC.

DNA for the CDR3: TGTGCCAGCAGTACTAGCGGGGGGGCCGGTGAGCAGTTCTTC. It yields the protein CASSTSGGAGEQFF. This chain connects TRBV6-4 to TRBJ2-1, with 13 bases identical to TRBD2. The germline CDR1 and CDR2 sequences are MRHNA and SNTAGT. V shed 5 bases and J 9 bases; nucleotides not matched to a gene: 4. This CDR3 has 14 amino acids.

The chain joins TRBV6-5 to TRBJ2-7; 10 bases align to TRBD1. After removal of 6 bases from V and 1 base from J, the junction contained 6 bases not matched to a gene. The germline CDR1 and CDR2 sequences are MNHEY and SVGAGI. The CDR3 is made up of 15 amino acids. In nucleotides, the CDR3 is TGTGCCAGCAGAGACCCGGGACAGGGGTCCTACGAGCAGTACTTC. Translating it yields CASRDPGQGSYEQYF.

The rearrangement uses TRBV7-6 and TRBJ2-7; TRBD2 matches 15 bases. From germline, CDR1 is SGHVS and CDR2 FNYEAQ. The V segment lost 4 bases and the J segment 4 bases; nucleotides outside the gene matches: 2. The CDR3 contains 15 residues. Here the CDR3 reads CASSSGLAGGYEQYF. The DNA for the CDR3 is TGTGCCAGCAGCTCCGGACTAGCGGGAGGGTACGAGCAGTACTTC. The full variable domain, completed using reference TRBV7-6 and TRBJ2-7, is GAGVSQSPRYKVTKRGQDVALRCDPISGHVSLYWYRQALGQGPEFLTYFNYEAQQDKSGLPNDRFSAERPEGSISTLTIQRTEQRDSAMYRCASSSGLAGGYEQYFGPGTRLTVT.

This chain links TRBV6-1 with TRBJ1-3; a weak D match, TRBD1 (6 bases). V lost 2 bases to trimming and J lost 0 bases, with 8 bases between them. Looked up from germline, CDR1 is MNHNS and CDR2 is SASEGT. CDR3 length equals 15 residues. CDR3 amino acids: CASSEMGASGNTIYF. The CDR3, as DNA: TGTGCCAGCAGTGAAATGGGGGCCTCTGGAAACACCATATATTTT.

The chain links TRBV5-1 to TRBJ2-3, with a tentative D call TRBD2 (5 bases). Trimming took 2 bases from V and 4 from J, leaving 11 bases between them. This CDR3 spans 14 amino acids. Germline CDR1 SGHRS, CDR2 YFSETQ. CDR3 region: CASSFPSTPDTQYF. The CDR3 region has the DNA TGCGCCAGCAGCTTTCCTAGCACGCCAGATACGCAGTATTTT.

The chain uses TRBV7-9 and TRBJ2-2; TRBD1 agrees at 7 bases. Losses at the gene ends were 5 bases for V and 7 bases for J; bases not matched to a gene: 10. Per germline, CDR1 SEHNR and CDR2 FQNEAQ (reference sequence). This CDR3 comprises 15 residues. CDR3 protein: CASSTPTGMIGELFF. The CDR3 coding sequence is TGTGCCAGCAGCACTCCGACAGGGATGATCGGGGAGCTGTTTTTT.

This clone turned up a few times. J is TRBJ1-5 and V is TRBV2; 10 bases line up with TRBD1. V shed 6 bases, J shed 7 bases, and the junction held 9 bases outside the gene matches. CDR1 is SNHLY and CDR2 is FYNNEI in the germline V gene. This CDR3 spans 15 amino acids. The CDR3 DNA follows: TGTGCCAGCAGACCAGGGACAGGGGAAAACCAGCCCCAGCATTTT. Translated, it gives CASRPGTGENQPQHF.

The chain uses TRBV7-8 and TRBJ2-7, with D tentatively TRBD1 (5 bases). Trimming removed 4 bases from V and 2 bases from J, with 9 bases in between. This CDR3 has 13 residues. CDR1 is SGHVS, CDR2 FQNEAQ, per germline. The DNA for the CDR3 is TGTGCCAGCAGCTCGGACACGACCTACGAGCAGTACTTC. Translation: CASSSDTTYEQYF.

This clone was detected once. V is TRBV9 and J is TRBJ2-1; D not resolved. Deletions cut 0 bases from V and 0 bases from J, with 10 bases between. CDR1 is SGDLS and CDR2 is YYNGEE in the germline V gene. CDR3 length: 16 residues. DNA of the CDR3: TGTGCCAGCAGCGTAGACGGCTTAGCCTCCTACAATGAGCAGTTCTTC. Translating it yields CASSVDGLASYNEQFF.

The J gene is TRBJ2-7, the V gene TRBV5-1; a weak D match, TRBD2 (5 bases). CDR1 and CDR2 (germline): SGHRS, YFSETQ. The V end lost 4 bases, the J end lost 4 bases, and 18 bases lay between the germline ends. This CDR3 region has 15 residues. CDR3 in amino acids: CASSKTDSPLYEQYF. The CDR3 DNA is TGCGCCAGCAGCAAGACGGACTCCCCCCTTTACGAGCAGTACTTC. Filled out from reference TRBV5-1 and TRBJ2-7, the complete variable domain reads KAGVTQTPRYLIKTRGQQVTLSCSPISGHRSVSWYQQTPGQGLQFLFEYFSETQRNKGNFPGRFSGRQFSNSRSEMNVSTLELGDSALYLCASSKTDSPLYEQYFGPGTRLTVT.

J is TRBJ1-1 and V is TRBV9; 8 bases map to TRBD1. The CDR3 is 15 amino acids. The trim removed 3 bases at V and 4 bases at J, leaving 8 bases unmatched. CDR1 and CDR2 (germline): SGDLS, YYNGEE. DNA of the CDR3: TGTGCCAGCAGCGCGACAGGGGCTACGAGCACTGAAGCTTTCTTT. Its protein product is CASSATGATSTEAFF. The full variable domain, its missing parts supplied by reference TRBV9 and TRBJ1-1, is DSGVTQTPKHLITATGQRVTLRCSPRSGDLSVYWYQQSLDQGLQFLIQYYNGEERAKGNILERFSAQQFPDLHSELNLSSLELGDSALYFCASSATGATSTEAFFGQGTRLTVV.

The chain employs TRBV7-9 and TRBJ2-7, with D perhaps TRBD2 (6 bases). V shed 5 bases and J shed 2 bases, with 16 bases lying between them. This CDR3 is 15 amino acids long. The V gene's germline CDR1 is SEHNR and CDR2 FQNEAQ (reference sequence). The CDR3 DNA reads TGTGCCAGCAGCCCAAGCGGGCGAGTCGCCTACGAGCAGTACTTC. Translated: CASSPSGRVAYEQYF.

This chain joins TRBV6-5 and TRBJ1-5; possibly TRBD1 for D (6 bases). Germline V gene sequence: CDR1 MNHEY, CDR2 SVGAGI. The CDR3 totals 15 residues. V was clipped by 8 bases and J by 3 bases, with 17 bases between them. The chain's CDR3 is CASGTLEVSNQPQHF. DNA for the CDR3: TGTGCCAGCGGGACACTTGAAGTATCCAATCAGCCCCAGCATTTT.

The CDR3 sequence is CASRPTGNWGQPQHF. CDR3 DNA sequence: TGTGCCAGCAGGCCTACAGGAAATTGGGGTCAGCCCCAGCATTTT. The rearrangement joins TRBV27 to TRBJ1-5; the D gene is possibly TRBD1 (5 bases). The CDR3 runs 15 residues. V gave up 6 bases and J gave up 6 bases, with 18 bases separating them. The germline CDR1 and CDR2 sequences are MNHEY and SMNVEV (reference sequence).

CDR3 sequence reads: CASSSRLAGPSSYNEQFF. CDR3 sequence (DNA): TGTGCCAGCAGCTCCCGACTAGCGGGACCGAGCTCCTACAATGAGCAGTTCTTC. The chain links TRBV7-9 to TRBJ2-1; 11 bases match TRBD2. CDR3 size: 18 residues. Germline CDR1 is SEHNR and CDR2 is FQNEAQ (reference sequence). J gave up 0 bases and V 4 bases, and 8 bases lay outside the gene matches.

The sample holds one count of this clone. The chain has TRBV2 and TRBJ1-1; 8 bases match TRBD1. The J segment lost 5 bases and the V segment lost 4 bases, leaving 12 bases of the junction unmatched. This CDR3 is 16 amino acids long. CDR1 and CDR2 (germline): SNHLY, FYNNEI. The CDR3 DNA sequence: TGTGCCAGCAGTGGATATGGACAGGGAGAGAAGACTGAAGCTTTCTTT. Residues: CASSGYGQGEKTEAFF.

The chain employs TRBV7-2 and TRBJ2-7; 8 nucleotides line up with TRBD2. V was pared by 5 bases and J by 2 bases, with 8 bases of the junction left unmatched. CDR1 is SGHTA and CDR2 is FQGNSA in the germline V gene. The CDR3 spans 15 residues. The CDR3, as DNA: TGTGCCAGCAGCCCCCAGGGCGGGGGGCCCTACGAGCAGTACTTC. The encoded protein is CASSPQGGGPYEQYF.

The V gene is TRBV6-4, the J gene TRBJ1-1; TRBD1 matches at 12 bases. The CDR3 is 15 amino acids. Germline CDR1 MRHNA, CDR2 SNTAGT. Unmatched junction bases numbered 10, after V lost 3 bases and J lost 11 bases. The CDR3 DNA sequence: TGTGCCAGCAGTGAATTTCCGGGACAGGGGGCAAGGGCTTTCTTT. Translated: CASSEFPGQGARAFF.

This chain joins TRBV7-2 and TRBJ1-1, with 10 positions matching TRBD1. The CDR3 covers 15 residues. CDR1 is SGHTA, CDR2 FQGNSA, per germline. With V trimmed by 6 bases and J by 5 bases, 9 bases remained unmatched. The CDR3 loop reads CASRSTGGRGTEAFF. As DNA, the CDR3 is TGTGCCAGCAGATCGACAGGGGGCAGAGGAACTGAAGCTTTCTTT.

The chain uses TRBV6-1 and TRBJ1-1; no reliable D call. The CDR3 runs 14 residues. The V and J ends lost 2 bases and 5 bases respectively, with 12 bases between them. Per the germline V gene, CDR1 is MNHNS and CDR2 is SASEGT. CDR3 DNA: TGTGCCAGCAGTGAACGGTGGGGAGAGACTGAAGCTTTCTTT. Translated, it gives CASSERWGETEAFF.

The chain couples TRBV5-8 to TRBJ2-7; possible D gene TRBD1, 6 bases. Germline-derived CDR1 and CDR2 are SGHTS and YDEGEE. This CDR3 has 16 residues. V lost 1 base and J 2 bases, leaving 16 bases between the germline ends. The CDR3 spells CASSLLTGTQTYEQYF. The CDR3 coding sequence is TGTGCCAGCAGCTTGCTAACCGGGACACAGACCTACGAGCAGTACTTC.

The chain is built from TRBV30 and TRBJ1-1, with D tentatively TRBD1 (6 bases). V was pared by 5 bases and J by 7 bases, with 11 bases between. Germline-derived CDR1 and CDR2 are GTSNPN and SVGIG (reference sequence). The CDR3 totals 11 residues. CDR3 DNA sequence: TGTGCCTGGGAACAGGGAGATGAAGCTTTCTTT. Protein sequence: CAWEQGDEAFF.

The chain is built from TRBV4-2 and TRBJ2-5; 7 bases map to TRBD2. Losses at the gene ends were 3 bases for V and 5 bases for J; bases not matched to a gene: 6. The CDR3 totals 14 residues. CDR1 and CDR2 (germline): LGHNA, YNFKEQ. The CDR3 region has the DNA TGTGCCAGCAGCCACGGGGGGAGCGGGGAGACCCAGTACTTC. Protein: CASSHGGSGETQYF.